Listed below are T cell receptor beta chains from one sample, sequenced in a study of shared clonotypes between healthy human individuals. Assay used: immunoSEQ multiplex PCR; TCRdb lists only in-frame clones, some missing. The sample has some 1 million clones, roughly 80% seen once. Sequenced material: memory CD4+ T cells sorted from blood. These receptors originate from a man younger than 35 in good health. The CDR3 runs from the conserved cysteine through the conserved F or W. D genes are given only for firm matches. The size entry is marked missing in some rows and otherwise reads once, few, many or a size class.

clone_size: -
d_call: TRBD2
v_call: TRBV7-9
j_call: TRBJ2-5
cdr3_nt: TGTGCCAGCAGCGTTAGACTAGCCCAGCAAGAGACCCAGTACTTC
cdr3_aa: CASSVRLAQQETQYF

clone_size: -
d_call: -
v_call: TRBV28
j_call: TRBJ1-5
cdr3_nt: TGTGCCAGCAGTTTCGCGGGGGTGCGGCAGCCCCAGCATTTT
cdr3_aa: CASSFAGVRQPQHF

clone_size: -
d_call: TRBD2
v_call: TRBV19
j_call: TRBJ2-7
cdr3_nt: TGTGCCAGTAACGGTCCCGGGCTAGCGGGTCCCCCCCTCGTCGAGCAGTACTTC
cdr3_aa: CASNGPGLAGPPLVEQYF

clone_size: many
d_call: -
v_call: TRBV10-3
j_call: TRBJ2-7
cdr3_nt: TGTGCCATCAGTGGGACCAACTACGAGCAGTACTTC
cdr3_aa: CAISGTNYEQYF

clone_size: -
d_call: TRBD1
v_call: TRBV19
j_call: TRBJ1-4
cdr3_nt: TGTGCCAGTAGTCCCGCGACAGGGGGCTATGAAAAACTGTTTTTT
cdr3_aa: CASSPATGGYEKLFF

clone_size: -
d_call: TRBD2
v_call: TRBV7-9
j_call: TRBJ2-7
cdr3_nt: TGTGCCAGCAGCTGCGGGGGGCTCTTTTGCTACGAGCAGTACTTC
cdr3_aa: CASSCGGLFCYEQYF

clone_size: -
d_call: TRBD1
v_call: TRBV6-5
j_call: TRBJ1-2
cdr3_nt: TGTGCCAGCAGTTACCTTTCAGGGGGCGCGGGCTATGGCTACACCTTC
cdr3_aa: CASSYLSGGAGYGYTF

clone_size: -
d_call: -
v_call: TRBV2
j_call: TRBJ1-2
cdr3_nt: TGTGCCAGCAGTGAAGACAGAAACTATGGCTACACCTTC
cdr3_aa: CASSEDRNYGYTF

clone_size: -
d_call: TRBD2
v_call: TRBV5-4
j_call: TRBJ2-3
cdr3_nt: TGTGCCAGCAGCTCCTCACTGGCCACTAGCGGGACAGATACGCAGTATTTT
cdr3_aa: CASSSSLATSGTDTQYF

clone_size: -
d_call: -
v_call: TRBV5-1
j_call: TRBJ2-2
cdr3_nt: TGCGCCAGCAGCCCGAACTCCCTCGCGAACACCGGGGAGCTGTTTTTT
cdr3_aa: CASSPNSLANTGELFF

clone_size: -
d_call: -
v_call: TRBV7-2
j_call: TRBJ1-1
cdr3_nt: TGTGCCAGCAGCCTCAGACTCGTGCAATCGGCTTTCTTT
cdr3_aa: CASSLRLVQSAFF

clone_size: -
d_call: -
v_call: TRBV10-2
j_call: TRBJ1-2
cdr3_nt: TGCGCCAGCAGTCGACAGTTAGCTAACTATGGCTACACCTTC
cdr3_aa: CASSRQLANYGYTF

clone_size: -
d_call: -
v_call: TRBV4-3
j_call: TRBJ2-1
cdr3_nt: TGCGCCAGCAGCCAATGGTCCGCGAATGAGCAGTTCTTC
cdr3_aa: CASSQWSANEQFF

clone_size: -
d_call: TRBD2
v_call: TRBV30
j_call: TRBJ2-5
cdr3_nt: TGTGCCTGTAGTCCCGGGACTATGTACCAAGAGACCCAGTACTTC
cdr3_aa: CACSPGTMYQETQYF

clone_size: -
d_call: -
v_call: TRBV18
j_call: TRBJ2-3
cdr3_nt: TGTGCCAGCTCTTTCGGGTCCCACTTGGATACGCAGTATTTT
cdr3_aa: CASSFGSHLDTQYF

clone_size: -
d_call: TRBD1
v_call: TRBV5-6
j_call: TRBJ1-1
cdr3_nt: TGTGCCAGCAGCCGAACAGGGGGCTCGGGGACTGAAGCTTTCTTT
cdr3_aa: CASSRTGGSGTEAFF

clone_size: -
d_call: -
v_call: TRBV5-1
j_call: TRBJ2-6
cdr3_nt: TGCGCCAGCACCGCCTCACTACCATCCTCTGGGGCCAACGTCCTGACTTTC
cdr3_aa: CASTASLPSSGANVLTF

clone_size: -
d_call: -
v_call: TRBV2
j_call: TRBJ1-5
cdr3_nt: TGTGCCAGCAGTGATGGGACGGGGCAGCCCCAGCATTTT
cdr3_aa: CASSDGTGQPQHF

clone_size: -
d_call: TRBD2
v_call: TRBV13
j_call: TRBJ2-3
cdr3_nt: TGTGCCAGCAGCTCAGGGGCTAGCGGGGAGAATCTCGGCACAGATACGCAGTATTTT
cdr3_aa: CASSSGASGENLGTDTQYF

clone_size: -
d_call: TRBD1
v_call: TRBV5-1
j_call: TRBJ1-1
cdr3_nt: TGCGCCAGCAGCCCGGGGACAGACACTGAAGCTTTCTTT
cdr3_aa: CASSPGTDTEAFF

clone_size: -
d_call: -
v_call: TRBV7-2
j_call: TRBJ2-1
cdr3_nt: TGTGCCAGCAGTCTAGCGTGGAGCTCCTACAATGAGCAGTTCTTC
cdr3_aa: CASSLAWSSYNEQFF

clone_size: -
d_call: -
v_call: TRBV5-4
j_call: TRBJ2-7
cdr3_nt: TGTGCCAGCAGCTCGGGATTCTCCTACGAGCAGTACTTC
cdr3_aa: CASSSGFSYEQYF

clone_size: -
d_call: -
v_call: TRBV5-5
j_call: TRBJ1-1
cdr3_nt: TGTGCCAGCACCGACCCGGTGTTGATGAACACTGAAGCTTTCTTT
cdr3_aa: CASTDPVLMNTEAFF

clone_size: -
d_call: -
v_call: TRBV5-1
j_call: TRBJ2-7
cdr3_nt: TGCGCCAGCAGTACGGGGTCCTCCTACGAGCAGTACTTC
cdr3_aa: CASSTGSSYEQYF

clone_size: -
d_call: -
v_call: TRBV28
j_call: TRBJ2-4
cdr3_nt: TGTGCCAGCGGAATCTGGGAGGTGAAAAACATTCAGTACTTC
cdr3_aa: CASGIWEVKNIQYF

clone_size: few
d_call: TRBD1
v_call: TRBV11-2
j_call: TRBJ2-1
cdr3_nt: TGTGCCAGCAGCTTGGGGACAGGGGTTTACAATGAGCAGTTCTTC
cdr3_aa: CASSLGTGVYNEQFF

clone_size: -
d_call: -
v_call: TRBV12-5
j_call: TRBJ1-1
cdr3_nt: TGTGCTAGTGGTTTCTGGACTGAAGCTTTCTTT
cdr3_aa: CASGFWTEAFF

clone_size: -
d_call: TRBD2
v_call: TRBV5-1
j_call: TRBJ2-1
cdr3_nt: TGCGCCAGCGAACCGGGACTAGCGGGGACTGAGCAGTTCTTC
cdr3_aa: CASEPGLAGTEQFF

clone_size: -
d_call: -
v_call: TRBV19
j_call: TRBJ2-1
cdr3_nt: TGTGCCAGTAGTCCGAATGGGGGGCGGACATACAATGAGCAGTTCTTC
cdr3_aa: CASSPNGGRTYNEQFF

clone_size: -
d_call: -
v_call: TRBV6-5
j_call: TRBJ1-1
cdr3_nt: TGTGCCAGCAGGCGTGGCACTGAAGCTTTCTTT
cdr3_aa: CASRRGTEAFF

clone_size: -
d_call: TRBD1
v_call: TRBV28
j_call: TRBJ1-6
cdr3_nt: TGTGCCAACCAGGGGGGTTTTGAGAATTCACCCCTCCACTTT
cdr3_aa: CANQGGFENSPLHF

clone_size: -
d_call: -
v_call: TRBV28
j_call: TRBJ2-3
cdr3_nt: TGTGCCAGCATAGAAGGGGGGCAAACAGATACGCAGTATTTT
cdr3_aa: CASIEGGQTDTQYF

clone_size: -
d_call: TRBD1
v_call: TRBV7-9
j_call: TRBJ1-5
cdr3_nt: TGTGCCAGCAGCTCCCAAGGGGGACAGACCCAGCATTTT
cdr3_aa: CASSSQGGQTQHF

clone_size: -
d_call: -
v_call: TRBV30
j_call: TRBJ2-5
cdr3_nt: TGTGCCTCCTCCCCAGGGGCGGGAGAGACCCAGTACTTC
cdr3_aa: CASSPGAGETQYF

clone_size: once
d_call: TRBD1
v_call: TRBV2
j_call: TRBJ1-1
cdr3_nt: TGTGCCAGCAGTAAAACCGGGACAGGAGGTCTCACTGAAGCTTTCTTT
cdr3_aa: CASSKTGTGGLTEAFF